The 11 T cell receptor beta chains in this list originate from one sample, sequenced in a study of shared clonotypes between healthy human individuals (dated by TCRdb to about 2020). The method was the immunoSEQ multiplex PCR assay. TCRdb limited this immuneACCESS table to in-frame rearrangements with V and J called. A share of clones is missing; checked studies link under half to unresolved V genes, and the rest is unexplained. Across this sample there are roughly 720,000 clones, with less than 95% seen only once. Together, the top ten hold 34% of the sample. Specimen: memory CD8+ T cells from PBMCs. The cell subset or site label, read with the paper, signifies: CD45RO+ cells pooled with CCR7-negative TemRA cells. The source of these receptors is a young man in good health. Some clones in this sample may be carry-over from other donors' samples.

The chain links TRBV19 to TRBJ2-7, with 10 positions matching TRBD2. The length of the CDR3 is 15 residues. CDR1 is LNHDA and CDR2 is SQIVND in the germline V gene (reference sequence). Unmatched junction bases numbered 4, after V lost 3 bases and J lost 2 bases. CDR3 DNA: TGTGCCAGTAGTATGTTAGCGGGAGGAGCCTACGAGCAGTACTTC. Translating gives CASSMLAGGAYEQYF.

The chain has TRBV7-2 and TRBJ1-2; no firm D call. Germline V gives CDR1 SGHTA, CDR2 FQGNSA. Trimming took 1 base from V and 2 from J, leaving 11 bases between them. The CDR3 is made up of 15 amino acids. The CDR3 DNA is TGTGCCAGCAGCTTAGGGGTCAGACGAAACTATGGCTACACCTTC. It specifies CASSLGVRRNYGYTF. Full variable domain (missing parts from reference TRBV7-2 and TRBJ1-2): GAGVSQSPSNKVTEKGKDVELRCDPISGHTALYWYRQSLGQGLEFLIYFQGNSAPDKSGLPSDRFSAERTGGSVSTLTIQRTQQEDSAVYLCASSLGVRRNYGYTFGSGTRLTVV.

CDR3 coding DNA: TGTGCCAGCAGAACAGGGACTAGTAATTACGAGCAGTACTTC. It translates to CASRTGTSNYEQYF. The gene calls are TRBV7-9 and TRBJ2-7; 8 positions match TRBD2. Germline V CDR1 and CDR2: SEHNR, FQNEAQ (reference sequence). J gave up 4 bases and V 6 bases, and 8 bases lay outside the gene matches. This CDR3 contains 14 residues.

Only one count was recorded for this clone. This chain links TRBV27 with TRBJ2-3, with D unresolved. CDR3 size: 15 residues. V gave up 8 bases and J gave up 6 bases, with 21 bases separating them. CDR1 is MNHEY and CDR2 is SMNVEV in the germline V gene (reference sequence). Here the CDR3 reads CASGYMFEMRDTQYF. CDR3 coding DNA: TGTGCCAGCGGATACATGTTTGAGATGCGCGATACGCAGTATTTT.

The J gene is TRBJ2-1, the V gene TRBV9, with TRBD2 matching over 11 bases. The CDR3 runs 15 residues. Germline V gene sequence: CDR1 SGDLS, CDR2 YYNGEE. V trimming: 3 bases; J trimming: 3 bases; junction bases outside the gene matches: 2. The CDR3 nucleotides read TGTGCCAGCAGCGGGACTAGCGGGTACTACAATGAGCAGTTCTTC. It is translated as CASSGTSGYYNEQFF.

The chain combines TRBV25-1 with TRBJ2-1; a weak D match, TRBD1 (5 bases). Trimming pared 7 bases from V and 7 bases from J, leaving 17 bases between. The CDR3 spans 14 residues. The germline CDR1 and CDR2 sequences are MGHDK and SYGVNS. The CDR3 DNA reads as TGTGCCAGCACCCCTGGGGCTAGATTAAATGAGCAGTTCTTC. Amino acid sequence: CASTPGARLNEQFF.

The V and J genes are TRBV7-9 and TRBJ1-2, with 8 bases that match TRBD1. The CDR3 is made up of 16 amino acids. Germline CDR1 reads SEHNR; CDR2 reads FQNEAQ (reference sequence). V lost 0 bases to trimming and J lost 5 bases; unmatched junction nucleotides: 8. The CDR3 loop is CASSLASGQGPYGYTF. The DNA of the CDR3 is TGTGCCAGCAGCTTAGCGAGTGGACAGGGACCGTATGGCTACACCTTC. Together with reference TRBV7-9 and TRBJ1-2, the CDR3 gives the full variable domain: DTGVSQNPRHKITKRGQNVTFRCDPISEHNRLYWYRQTLGQGPEFLTYFQNEAQLEKSRLLSDRFSAERPKGSFSTLEIQRTEQGDSAMYLCASSLASGQGPYGYTFGSGTRLTVV.

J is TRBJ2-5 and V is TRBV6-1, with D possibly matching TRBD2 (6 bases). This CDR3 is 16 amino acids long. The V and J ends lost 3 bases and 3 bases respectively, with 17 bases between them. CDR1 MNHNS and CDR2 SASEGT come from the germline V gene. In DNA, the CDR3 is TGTGCCAGCAGTGACTTTGGTCGGGGGATGGAAGAGACCCAGTACTTC. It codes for CASSDFGRGMEETQYF.

CDR3 residues: CSVLPGENSPYNEQFF. DNA for the CDR3: TGCAGCGTTCTCCCAGGGGAGAACTCACCATACAATGAGCAGTTCTTC. The V gene is TRBV29-1, the J gene TRBJ2-1, with D perhaps matching TRBD1 (6 bases). Germline V CDR1 and CDR2: SQVTM, ANQGSEA. Trimming took 5 bases from V and 4 from J, leaving 21 bases between them. CDR3 length: 16 residues.

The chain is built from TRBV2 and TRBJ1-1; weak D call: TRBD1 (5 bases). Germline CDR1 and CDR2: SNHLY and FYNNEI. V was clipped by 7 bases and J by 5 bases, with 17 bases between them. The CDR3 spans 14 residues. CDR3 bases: TGTGCCAGCAACTTAGCGGGGCTGGAGACTGAAGCTTTCTTT. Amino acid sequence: CASNLAGLETEAFF.

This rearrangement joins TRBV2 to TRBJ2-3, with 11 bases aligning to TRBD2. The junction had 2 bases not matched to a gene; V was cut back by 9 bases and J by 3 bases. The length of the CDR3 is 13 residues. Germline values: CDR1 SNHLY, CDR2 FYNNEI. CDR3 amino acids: CARASGRTDTQYF. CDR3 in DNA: TGTGCCAGAGCTAGCGGGAGGACAGATACGCAGTATTTT.